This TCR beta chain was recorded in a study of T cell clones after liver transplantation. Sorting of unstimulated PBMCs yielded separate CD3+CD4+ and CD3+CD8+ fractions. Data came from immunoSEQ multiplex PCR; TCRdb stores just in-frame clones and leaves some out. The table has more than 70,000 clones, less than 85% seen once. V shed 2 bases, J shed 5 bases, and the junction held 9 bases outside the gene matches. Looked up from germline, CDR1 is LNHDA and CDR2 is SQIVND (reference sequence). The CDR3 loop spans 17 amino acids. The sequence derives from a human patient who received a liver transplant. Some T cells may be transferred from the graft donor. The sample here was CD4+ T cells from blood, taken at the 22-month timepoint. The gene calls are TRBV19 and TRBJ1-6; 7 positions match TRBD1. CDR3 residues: CASSISQGTADNSPLHF. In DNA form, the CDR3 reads TGTGCCAGTAGTATAAGTCAAGGGACAGCAGATAATTCACCCCTCCACTTT.